Each of the 14 T cell receptor beta chains below was sequenced from the same sample in a study of STAT3 mutations in large granular lymphocyte leukemia. Findings and caveats of the study: Every T-cell large granular lymphocyte leukemia patient had at least one immunodominant TCR beta clonotype.

These TCRs' antigens remain unknown. Data came from immunoSEQ multiplex PCR; TCRdb stores just in-frame clones and leaves some out. The data hold about 2,500 clones, with approximately 51% observed a single time. The sequencing sample was made of peripheral blood mononuclear cells. All receptors come from a man in his sixties with T-cell large granular lymphocyte leukemia. Some clones in this sample may be carry-over from other donors' samples.

This clone was detected only a few times. V usage is TRBV5-1 and J usage is TRBJ1-2; D is possibly TRBD1 (5 bases). CDR1 is SGHRS and CDR2 is YFSETQ in the germline V gene. V lost 4 bases and J 1 base, leaving 8 bases between the germline ends. The CDR3 is 13 residues long. The CDR3 region has the DNA TGCGCCAGCAGCGAGGGGAGTAACTATGGCTACACCTTC. Translating gives CASSEGSNYGYTF. Using reference TRBV5-1 and TRBJ1-2 for the parts outside the CDR3, the full variable domain is KAGVTQTPRYLIKTRGQQVTLSCSPISGHRSVSWYQQTPGQGLQFLFEYFSETQRNKGNFPGRFSGRQFSNSRSEMNVSTLELGDSALYLCASSEGSNYGYTFGSGTRLTVV.

This clone is large within its sample. V gene TRBV7-9 combines with J gene TRBJ1-3, with D possibly matching TRBD1 (5 bases). Per germline, CDR1 SEHNR and CDR2 FQNEAQ (reference sequence). Trimming pared 3 bases from V and 7 bases from J, leaving 16 bases between. CDR3 size: 15 residues. DNA for the CDR3: TGTGCCAGCAGCTTTTTCTTGCCTACAGGCAACACCATATATTTT. Encoded protein: CASSFFLPTGNTIYF.

The J gene is TRBJ1-2, the V gene TRBV18; D gene ambiguous. This CDR3 spans 14 amino acids. Germline V gives CDR1 KGHSH, CDR2 LQKENI. Between the trimmed V and J ends, which lost 4 bases and 2 bases, there was a span of 11 bases. The CDR3 nucleotides are TGTGCCAGCTCACAGACGACCCAAAACTATGGCTACACCTTC. This gives the protein CASSQTTQNYGYTF.

The chain couples TRBV7-9 to TRBJ2-3; D not resolved. This CDR3 is built from 12 residues. Germline V gives CDR1 SEHNR, CDR2 FQNEAQ (reference sequence). V lost 5 bases and J 6 bases, leaving 9 bases between the germline ends. The CDR3 sequence is CASSPTQDTQYF. CDR3 in DNA: TGTGCCAGCAGCCCTACACAGGATACGCAGTATTTT. Complete variable domain (other parts from reference TRBV7-9 and TRBJ2-3): DTGVSQNPRHKITKRGQNVTFRCDPISEHNRLYWYRQTLGQGPEFLTYFQNEAQLEKSRLLSDRFSAERPKGSFSTLEIQRTEQGDSAMYLCASSPTQDTQYFGPGTRLTVL.

A word on this clone: Compared with germline, one end of the junction differs, possibly owing to a read error. The V gene is TRBV30, the J gene TRBJ1-1; D is ambiguous. CDR1 is GTSNPN, CDR2 SVGIG, per germline (reference sequence). This CDR3 comprises 15 residues. CDR3 amino acids: CAWNPLQTSGTEAFF. For the CDR3, the DNA is TGCGCCTGGAACCCCTTACAGACCAGCGGCACTGAAGCTTTCTTT.

This sequence joins TRBV30 and TRBJ2-7, with D possibly TRBD2 on 7 matching bases. The CDR3 has 15 residues. The V gene lost 8 bases and the J gene lost 2 bases, with 22 bases spanning the gap. Germline V lookup: CDR1 GTSNPN, CDR2 SVGIG (reference sequence). CDR3: CAGDKPGGATYEQYF. CDR3 nucleotides: TGTGCCGGTGACAAACCTGGGGGGGCCACCTACGAGCAGTACTTC.

V gene TRBV30 combines with J gene TRBJ2-1; tentative D call: TRBD1 (6 bases). CDR3 length equals 13 residues. With 0 bases removed from V and 13 bases from J, the gap between germline ends came to 16 bases. Per the germline V gene, CDR1 is GTSNPN and CDR2 is SVGIG (reference sequence). The CDR3 reads CAWSVGGRLLQFF. The DNA for the CDR3 is TGTGCCTGGAGTGTAGGGGGACGCCTCCTTCAGTTCTTC. Full variable domain (rest looked up from reference TRBV30 and TRBJ2-1): SQTIHQWPATLVQPVGSPLSLECTVEGTSNPNLYWYRQAAGRGLQLLFYSVGIGQISSEVPQNLSASRPQDRQFILSSKKLLLSDSGFYLCAWSVGGRLLQFFGPGTRLTVL.

This clone was seen only a few times. The chain links TRBV4-3 to TRBJ1-6; no firm D call. The germline gives CDR1 LGHNA, CDR2 YSLEER. CDR3 length: 13 residues. Trimming removed 3 bases from V and 9 bases from J, with 9 bases in between. The CDR3 DNA follows: TGCGCCAGCAGCCAGAAAGTAGGTTCACCCCTCCACTTT. This gives the protein CASSQKVGSPLHF.

This clone occurred a few times. The chain is built from TRBV4-1 and TRBJ1-2; TRBD1 might be the D (6 bases). V dropped 0 bases and J dropped 5 bases, with 10 bases sitting between them. Germline CDR1 reads MGHRA; CDR2 reads YSYEKL. CDR3 size: 14 residues. The CDR3 sequence: CASSQETGLYGYTF. The CDR3 DNA reads as TGCGCCAGCAGCCAAGAGACAGGATTATATGGCTACACCTTC.

This chain connects TRBV18 to TRBJ2-7; D is unclear. This CDR3 has 17 amino acids. Trimming removed 3 bases from V and 6 bases from J, with 24 bases in between. Per the germline V gene, CDR1 is KGHSH and CDR2 is LQKENI. The CDR3 loop reads CASSPLPLTTMFVEQYF. The DNA for the CDR3 is TGTGCCAGCTCACCCCTCCCGCTTACTACGATGTTCGTCGAGCAGTACTTC. Based on the CDR3 plus reference TRBV18 and TRBJ2-7, the full variable domain is NAGVMQNPRHLVRRRGQEARLRCSPMKGHSHVYWYRQLPEEGLKFMVYLQKENIIDESGMPKERFSAEFPKEGPSILRIQQVVRGDSAAYFCASSPLPLTTMFVEQYFGPGTRLTVT.

This chain uses TRBV7-9 with TRBJ1-2; D gene unclear. The germline V gene encodes CDR1 SEHNR and CDR2 FQNEAQ (reference sequence). CDR3 size: 13 residues. Trimming removed 5 bases at V and 8 bases at J, with 15 bases between. This chain's CDR3 is CASSPPWAQGYTF. Here the CDR3 DNA reads TGTGCCAGCAGCCCCCCGTGGGCGCAGGGCTACACCTTC.

This clone qualifies as medium-sized. The chain joins TRBV5-1 to TRBJ2-5; 8 bases match TRBD2. The V gene end was trimmed by 3 bases and the J gene end by 3 bases; junction bases not matched to a gene: 4. Germline CDR1 is SGHRS and CDR2 is YFSETQ. The CDR3 extends over 14 amino acids. The CDR3 DNA reads as TGCGCCAGCAGCTACGGACTAGCTGAAGAGACCCAGTACTTC. This sequence encodes CASSYGLAEETQYF.

This sequence joins TRBV7-9 and TRBJ1-6; 11 bases map to TRBD1. This CDR3 has 13 amino acids. Per germline, CDR1 SEHNR and CDR2 FQNEAQ (reference sequence). J lost 9 bases, V lost 6 bases, and 1 base had no gene match. The CDR3 reads CASRGQGGSPLHF. In nucleotides, the CDR3 is TGTGCCAGCAGGGGACAGGGGGGTTCACCCCTCCACTTT.

The J gene is TRBJ1-2, the V gene TRBV6-6; D is undetermined. V lost 4 bases and J 8 bases, leaving 5 bases between the germline ends. CDR1 is MNHNY, CDR2 SVGAGI, per germline (reference sequence). This CDR3 region has 10 residues. This chain's CDR3 is CASSSGGYTF. The CDR3 DNA follows: TGTGCCAGCAGTTCGGGGGGCTACACCTTC.